This T cell receptor beta chain was identified during a study of STAT5B mutations in CD4+ large granular lymphocyte leukemia (dated by TCRdb to the early 2020s). Looking at the study overall: Among healthy controls, the CDR3 'QG' motif was associated with a particular HLA allele. The study compared the TCRbeta repertoires of patients with CD4+ T-cell large granular lymphocyte leukemia against the TCRbeta repertoires of healthy blood donors. Flow cytometry on FACSCanto II or FACSVerse showed that the purified fractions were more than 95% pure among lymphocytes.

The full study reports these points: Compared with healthy CD4+ repertoires, CD4-sorted patient repertoires appeared more clonal, and this difference remained even after the putative leukemic clones were removed. Data were not HLA-matched; higher clonality in CD4+ versus CD8+ T-LGLL could reflect the relatively small sample size. Main leukemic clonotypes were private to each patient, although roughly 25% appeared at low frequency in other patients' non-leukemic repertoires. TRBV06-family usage was enriched among the top patient clones (8/27) compared with healthy controls (2/35).

The immunoSEQ assay at survey resolution was used to sequence TCRbeta rearrangements from genomic DNA. Turning to the authors' computational methods: In the TCR sequencing data, the smallest productive clonotype frequency that could be detected was 2.59 x 10-5. Only productive TCRbeta rearrangements, meaning sequences that were complete and in-frame, were kept for the analyses. Clonality for each sample was calculated as Simpson clonality in the immunoSEQ Analyzer version 3.0. Clones were binned by frequency as very rare, small, medium, large (1-20%) or hyperexpanded (>20%). Generation probabilities were estimated with OLGA 1.2.3, V-gene circos plots were generated with VDJtools, specificities were searched for in VDJdb, and CDR3 motifs were identified with GLIPH. Imported from immuneACCESS, the table was reduced by TCRdb to in-frame sequences with V and J called. These copies leave out some clones; in studies compared against another copy, an unresolved V gene accounts for under half, and the cause of the remainder is not known. That table supplies the V and J calls and clone size; D and trimming were determined from the DNA. In this sample the table shows some 33,000 clones, approximately 81% of which occur a single time. In total, the top ten clones hold approximately 0.3% of the sample.

Regarding this clone: The antigen this receptor binds is unknown. The record has no base qualities; no much larger clone is one base away.

The healthy controls were 35 or so blood donors, and the buffy coats of these donors were supplied by the Finnish Red Cross blood service. All TCR-sequenced material derived from peripheral blood: patient blood samples and healthy donor buffy coats. Ficoll-Hypaque gradient centrifugation was used to isolate peripheral blood mononuclear cells. CD4+ cells were magnetically purified from the buffy coats of healthy controls. Genomic DNA was extracted with the Gentra Puregene Cell and Tissue kit and quantified on a Qubit 2.0 fluorometer. In the germline V gene (reference sequence), CDR1 corresponds to SEHNR and CDR2 to FQNEAQ. Trimming at the junction amounts to 3 bases on V and 2 bases on J, and the germline ends lie 8 bases apart. There are 13 amino acids in the CDR3, from cysteine to phenylalanine inclusive. Here the CDR3 DNA is all that survives: 39 bases in frame from base 1.

The chain is encoded by TRBV7-9 joined to TRBJ2-7; possibly the D gene is TRBD1, per 5 matching bases. This TCR was sampled from a human donor in good health. Sequencing input: CD4+ T cells from blood buffy coats. The DNA sequence is as follows: TGTGCCAGCAGCTTCGCCAGGGCCTACGAGCAGTACTTC. The encoded protein is CASSFARAYEQYF.